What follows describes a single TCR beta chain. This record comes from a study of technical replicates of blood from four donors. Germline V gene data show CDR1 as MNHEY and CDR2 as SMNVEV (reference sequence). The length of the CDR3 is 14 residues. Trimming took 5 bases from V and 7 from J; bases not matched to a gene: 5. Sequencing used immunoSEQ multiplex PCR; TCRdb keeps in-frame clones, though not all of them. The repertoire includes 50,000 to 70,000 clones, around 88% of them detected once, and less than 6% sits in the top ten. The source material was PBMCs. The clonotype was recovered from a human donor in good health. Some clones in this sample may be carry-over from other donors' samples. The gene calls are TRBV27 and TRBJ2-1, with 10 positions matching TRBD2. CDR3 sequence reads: CASSELAGRNEQFF. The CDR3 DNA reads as TGTGCCAGCAGTGAACTAGCGGGGAGGAATGAGCAGTTCTTC.